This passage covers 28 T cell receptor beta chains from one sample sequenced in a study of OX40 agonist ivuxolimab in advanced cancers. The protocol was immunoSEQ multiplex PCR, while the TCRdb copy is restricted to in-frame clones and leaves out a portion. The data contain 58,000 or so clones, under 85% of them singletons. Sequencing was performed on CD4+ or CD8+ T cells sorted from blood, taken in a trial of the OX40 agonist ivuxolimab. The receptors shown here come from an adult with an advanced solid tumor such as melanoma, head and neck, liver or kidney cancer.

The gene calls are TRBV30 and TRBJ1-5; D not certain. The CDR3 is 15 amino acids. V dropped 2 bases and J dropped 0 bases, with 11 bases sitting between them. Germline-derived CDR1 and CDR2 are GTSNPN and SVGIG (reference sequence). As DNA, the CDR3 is TGTGCCTGGAGTAAAAAGGCCCTTAGCAATCAGCCCCAGCATTTT. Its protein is CAWSKKALSNQPQHF.

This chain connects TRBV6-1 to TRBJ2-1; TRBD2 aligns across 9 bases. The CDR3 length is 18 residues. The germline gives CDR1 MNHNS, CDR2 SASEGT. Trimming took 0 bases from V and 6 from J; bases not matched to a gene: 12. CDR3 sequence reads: CASSEAGGRAVVGNEQFF. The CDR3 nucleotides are TGTGCCAGCAGTGAAGCGGGCGGGAGGGCCGTTGTTGGCAATGAGCAGTTCTTC.

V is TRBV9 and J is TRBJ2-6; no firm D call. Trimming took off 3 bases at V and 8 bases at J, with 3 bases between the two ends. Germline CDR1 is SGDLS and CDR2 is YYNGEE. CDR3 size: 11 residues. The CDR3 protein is CASSGSNVLTF. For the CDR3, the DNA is TGTGCCAGCAGCGGCTCCAACGTCCTGACTTTC.

CDR3 in amino acids: CASSSAGTGGSPLHF. CDR3 in DNA: TGCGCCAGCAGCTCCGCCGGGACAGGGGGTTCACCCCTCCACTTT. The chain uses TRBV5-1 and TRBJ1-6; TRBD1 matches 11 bases. With 3 bases clipped from V and 9 bases from J, the junction kept 5 bases outside the gene matches. The length of the CDR3 is 15 residues. Per germline, CDR1 SGHRS and CDR2 YFSETQ.

The CDR3 spells CASTRGGSLNYGYTF. CDR3 in DNA: TGTGCCAGCACCCGGGGTGGTTCTCTGAACTATGGCTACACCTTC. The V and J genes are TRBV28 and TRBJ1-2; D not resolved. The V gene's germline CDR1 is MDHEN and CDR2 SYDVKM. The V and J ends lost 7 bases and 2 bases respectively, with 17 bases between them. The CDR3 runs to 15 residues.

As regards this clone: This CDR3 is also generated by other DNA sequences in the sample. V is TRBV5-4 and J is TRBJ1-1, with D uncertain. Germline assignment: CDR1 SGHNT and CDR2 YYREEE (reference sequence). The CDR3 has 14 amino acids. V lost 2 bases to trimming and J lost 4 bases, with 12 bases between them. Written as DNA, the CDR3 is TGTGCCAGCAGCTTTAAGGTTGGTAGCACTGAAGCTTTCTTT. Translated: CASSFKVGSTEAFF.

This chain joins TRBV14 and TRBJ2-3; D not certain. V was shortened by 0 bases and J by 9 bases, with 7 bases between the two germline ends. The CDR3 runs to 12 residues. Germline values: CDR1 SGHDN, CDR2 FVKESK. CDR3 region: CASSQEAWTQYF. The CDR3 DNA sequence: TGTGCCAGCAGCCAAGAAGCTTGGACGCAGTATTTT. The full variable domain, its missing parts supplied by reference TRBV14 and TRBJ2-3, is EAGVTQFPSHSVIEKGQTVTLRCDPISGHDNLYWYRRVMGKEIKFLLHFVKESKQDESGMPNNRFLAERTGGTYSTLKVQPAELEDSGVYFCASSQEAWTQYFGPGTRLTVL.

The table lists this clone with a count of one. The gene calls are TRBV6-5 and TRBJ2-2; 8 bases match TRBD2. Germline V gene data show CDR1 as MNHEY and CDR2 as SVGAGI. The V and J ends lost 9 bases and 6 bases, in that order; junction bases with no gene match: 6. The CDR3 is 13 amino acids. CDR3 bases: TGTGCCAGTTTCCCCGGGGGGGCCGGGGAGCTGTTTTTT. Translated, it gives CASFPGGAGELFF.

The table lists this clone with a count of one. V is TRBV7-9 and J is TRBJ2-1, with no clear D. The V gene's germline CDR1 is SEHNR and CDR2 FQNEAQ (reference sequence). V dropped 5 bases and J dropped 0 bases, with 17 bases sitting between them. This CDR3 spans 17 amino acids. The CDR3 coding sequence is TGTGCCAGCAGCCCCCCCGCAGGCCAGGCCTCCTACAATGAGCAGTTCTTC. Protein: CASSPPAGQASYNEQFF. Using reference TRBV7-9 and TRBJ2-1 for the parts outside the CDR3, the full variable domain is DTGVSQNPRHKITKRGQNVTFRCDPISEHNRLYWYRQTLGQGPEFLTYFQNEAQLEKSRLLSDRFSAERPKGSFSTLEIQRTEQGDSAMYLCASSPPAGQASYNEQFFGPGTRLTVL.

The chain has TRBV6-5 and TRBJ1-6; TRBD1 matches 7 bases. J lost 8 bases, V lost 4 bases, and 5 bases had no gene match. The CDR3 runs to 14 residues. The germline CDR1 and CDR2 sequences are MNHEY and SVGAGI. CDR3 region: CASSSQGGHSPLHF. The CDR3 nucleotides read TGTGCCAGCAGTTCCCAGGGGGGACATTCACCCCTCCACTTT.

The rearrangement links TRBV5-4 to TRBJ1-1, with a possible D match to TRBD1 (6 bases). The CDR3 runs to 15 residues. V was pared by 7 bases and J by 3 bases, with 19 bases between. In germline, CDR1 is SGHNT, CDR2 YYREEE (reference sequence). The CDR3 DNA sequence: TGTGCCAGCCAAATAACAGGGAGCCTTCACACTGAAGCTTTCTTT. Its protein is CASQITGSLHTEAFF.

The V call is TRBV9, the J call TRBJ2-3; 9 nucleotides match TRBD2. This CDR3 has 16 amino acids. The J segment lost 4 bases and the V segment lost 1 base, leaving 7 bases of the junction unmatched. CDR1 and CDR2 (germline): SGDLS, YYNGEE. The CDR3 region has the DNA TGTGCCAGCAGCGTATTTGCGGGGGGGAGTGCAGATACGCAGTATTTT. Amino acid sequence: CASSVFAGGSADTQYF. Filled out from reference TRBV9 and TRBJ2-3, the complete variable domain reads DSGVTQTPKHLITATGQRVTLRCSPRSGDLSVYWYQQSLDQGLQFLIQYYNGEERAKGNILERFSAQQFPDLHSELNLSSLELGDSALYFCASSVFAGGSADTQYFGPGTRLTVL.

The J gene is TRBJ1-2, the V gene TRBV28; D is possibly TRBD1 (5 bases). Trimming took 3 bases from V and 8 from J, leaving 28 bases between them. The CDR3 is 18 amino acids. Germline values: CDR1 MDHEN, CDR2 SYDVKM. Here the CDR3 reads CASSFIFGPTGTVWGYTF. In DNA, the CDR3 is TGTGCCAGCAGTTTTATATTCGGCCCTACAGGAACTGTGTGGGGCTACACCTTC.

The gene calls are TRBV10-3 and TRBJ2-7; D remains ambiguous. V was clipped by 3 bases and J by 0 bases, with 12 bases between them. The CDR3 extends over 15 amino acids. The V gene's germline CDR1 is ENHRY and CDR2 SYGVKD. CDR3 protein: CAISDASSSSYEQYF. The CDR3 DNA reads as TGTGCCATCAGTGACGCCAGTTCAAGCTCCTACGAGCAGTACTTC.

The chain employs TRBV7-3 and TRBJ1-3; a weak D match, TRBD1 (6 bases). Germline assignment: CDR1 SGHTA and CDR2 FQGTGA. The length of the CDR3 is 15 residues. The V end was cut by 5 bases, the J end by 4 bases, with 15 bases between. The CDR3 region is CASSPPGGLGNTIYF. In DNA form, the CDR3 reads TGTGCCAGCAGCCCGCCGGGGGGCCTCGGAAACACCATATATTTT.

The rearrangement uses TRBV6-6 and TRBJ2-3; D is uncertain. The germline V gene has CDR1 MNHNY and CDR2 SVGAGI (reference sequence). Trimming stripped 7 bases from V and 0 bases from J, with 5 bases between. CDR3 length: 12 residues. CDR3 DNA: TGTGCCAGCAAGAAGAGCACAGATACGCAGTATTTT. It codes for CASKKSTDTQYF.

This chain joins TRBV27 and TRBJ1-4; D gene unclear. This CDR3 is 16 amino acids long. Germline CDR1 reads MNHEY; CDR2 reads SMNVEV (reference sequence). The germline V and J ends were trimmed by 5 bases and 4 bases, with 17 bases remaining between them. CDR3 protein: CASSPLRRAHNEKLFF. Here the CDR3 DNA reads TGTGCCAGCAGTCCCCTCCGACGGGCCCATAATGAAAAACTGTTTTTT. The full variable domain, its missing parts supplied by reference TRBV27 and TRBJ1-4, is EAQVTQNPRYLITVTGKKLTVTCSQNMNHEYMSWYRQDPGLGLRQIYYSMNVEVTDKGDVPEGYKVSRKEKRNFPLILESPSPNQTSLYFCASSPLRRAHNEKLFFGSGTQLSVL.

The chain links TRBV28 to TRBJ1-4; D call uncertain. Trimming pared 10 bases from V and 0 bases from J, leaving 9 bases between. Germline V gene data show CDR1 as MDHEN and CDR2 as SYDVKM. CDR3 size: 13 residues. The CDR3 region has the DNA TGTGCCACCTCTTTAGCAACTAATGAAAAACTGTTTTTT. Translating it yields CATSLATNEKLFF.

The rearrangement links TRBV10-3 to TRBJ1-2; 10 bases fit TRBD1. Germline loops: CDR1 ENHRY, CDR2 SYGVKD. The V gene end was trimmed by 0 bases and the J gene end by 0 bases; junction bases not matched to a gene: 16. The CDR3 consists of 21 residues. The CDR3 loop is CAISESAGIRDRGASNYGYTF. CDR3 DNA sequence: TGTGCCATCAGTGAGTCGGCCGGGATCCGGGACAGGGGAGCTTCTAACTATGGCTACACCTTC.

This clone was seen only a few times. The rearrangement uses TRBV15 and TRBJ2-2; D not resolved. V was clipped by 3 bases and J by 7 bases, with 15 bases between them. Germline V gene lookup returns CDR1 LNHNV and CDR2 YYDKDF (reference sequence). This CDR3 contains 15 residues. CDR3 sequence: CATSRARSSDGELFF. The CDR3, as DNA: TGTGCCACCAGCAGGGCACGTAGCTCGGACGGGGAGCTGTTTTTT.

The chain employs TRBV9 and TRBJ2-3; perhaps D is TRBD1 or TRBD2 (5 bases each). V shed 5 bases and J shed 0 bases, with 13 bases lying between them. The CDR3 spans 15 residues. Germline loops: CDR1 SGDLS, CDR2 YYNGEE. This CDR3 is CASSRGSESTDTQYF. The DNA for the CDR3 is TGTGCCAGCAGTAGGGGTAGCGAGAGCACAGATACGCAGTATTTT.

For the CDR3, the DNA is TGTGCCACCAAAGGGGGGTACAATGAGCAGTTCTTC. Its translation: CATKGGYNEQFF. The chain couples TRBV7-9 to TRBJ2-1; D is possibly TRBD1 or TRBD2 (6 bases each). The CDR3 runs 12 residues. V was pared by 10 bases and J by 4 bases, with 11 bases between. Germline-derived CDR1 and CDR2 are SEHNR and FQNEAQ (reference sequence).

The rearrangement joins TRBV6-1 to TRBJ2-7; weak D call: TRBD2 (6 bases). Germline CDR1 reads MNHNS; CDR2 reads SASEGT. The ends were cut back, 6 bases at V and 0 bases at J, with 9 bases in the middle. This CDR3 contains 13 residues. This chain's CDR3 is CASRRESSYEQYF. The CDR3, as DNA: TGTGCCAGCAGACGGGAGAGCTCCTACGAGCAGTACTTC.

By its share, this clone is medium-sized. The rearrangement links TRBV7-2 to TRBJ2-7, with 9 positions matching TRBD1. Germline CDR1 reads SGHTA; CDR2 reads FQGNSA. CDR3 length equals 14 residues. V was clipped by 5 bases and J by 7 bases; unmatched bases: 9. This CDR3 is CASSRGQGRGEQYF. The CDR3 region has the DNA TGTGCCAGCAGCCGTGGACAGGGGAGGGGAGAGCAGTACTTC.

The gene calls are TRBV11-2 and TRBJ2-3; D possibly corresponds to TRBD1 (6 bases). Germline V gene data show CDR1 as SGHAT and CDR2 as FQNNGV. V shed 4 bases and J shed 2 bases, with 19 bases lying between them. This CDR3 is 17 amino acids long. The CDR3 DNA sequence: TGTGCCAGCAGCTACGGTACGGGACACATATTCACAGATACGCAGTATTTT. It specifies CASSYGTGHIFTDTQYF.

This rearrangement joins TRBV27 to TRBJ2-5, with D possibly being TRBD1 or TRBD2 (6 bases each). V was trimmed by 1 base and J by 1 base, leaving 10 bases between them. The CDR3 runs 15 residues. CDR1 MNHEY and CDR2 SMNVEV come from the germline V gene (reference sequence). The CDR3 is CASSLYGGPQETQYF. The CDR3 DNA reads TGTGCCAGCAGTTTATATGGGGGGCCCCAAGAGACCCAGTACTTC.

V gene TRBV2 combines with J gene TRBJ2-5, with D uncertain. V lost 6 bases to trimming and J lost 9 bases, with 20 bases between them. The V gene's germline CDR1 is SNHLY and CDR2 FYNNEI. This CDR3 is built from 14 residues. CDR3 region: CASREPIAEAPQYF. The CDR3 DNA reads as TGTGCCAGCAGAGAGCCTATAGCCGAGGCGCCCCAGTACTTC.

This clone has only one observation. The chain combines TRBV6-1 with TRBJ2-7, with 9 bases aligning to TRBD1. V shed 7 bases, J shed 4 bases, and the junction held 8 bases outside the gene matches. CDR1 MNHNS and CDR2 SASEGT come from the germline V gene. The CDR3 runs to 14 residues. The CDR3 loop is CASTEEGTGYEQYF. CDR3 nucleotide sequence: TGTGCCAGCACCGAAGAAGGGACAGGGTACGAGCAGTACTTC.